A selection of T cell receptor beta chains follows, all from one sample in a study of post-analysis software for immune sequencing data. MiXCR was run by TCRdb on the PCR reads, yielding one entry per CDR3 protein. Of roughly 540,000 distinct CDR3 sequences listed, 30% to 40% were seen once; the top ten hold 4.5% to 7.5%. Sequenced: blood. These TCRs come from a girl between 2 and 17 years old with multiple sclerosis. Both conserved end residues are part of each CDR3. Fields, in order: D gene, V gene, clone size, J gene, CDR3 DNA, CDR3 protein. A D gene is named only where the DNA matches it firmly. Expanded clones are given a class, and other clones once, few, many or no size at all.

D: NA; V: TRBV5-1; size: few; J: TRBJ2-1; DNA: TGCGCCAGCAGCTTGGAGGGGCGTCTCAATGAGCAGTTCTTC; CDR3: CASSLEGRLNEQFF
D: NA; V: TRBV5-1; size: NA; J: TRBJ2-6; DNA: TGCGCCAGCAGCCGGGACTTCCGCTCTGGGGCCAACGTCCTGACTTTC; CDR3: CASSRDFRSGANVLTF
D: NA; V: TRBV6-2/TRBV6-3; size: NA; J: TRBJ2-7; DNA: TGTGCCAGCAACCTAGAGGCCTTCTCCTACGAGCAGTACTTC; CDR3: CASNLEAFSYEQYF
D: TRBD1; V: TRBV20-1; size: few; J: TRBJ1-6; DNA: TGCAGTCCGGGACAGGGAGATTCACCCCTCCACTTT; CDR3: CSPGQGDSPLHF
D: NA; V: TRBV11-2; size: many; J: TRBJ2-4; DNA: TGTGCCAGCAGCGCAGGACAGCTAGCCAAAAACATTCAGTACTTC; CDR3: CASSAGQLAKNIQYF
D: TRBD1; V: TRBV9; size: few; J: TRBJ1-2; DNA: TGTGCCAGCAGCGTAGCTACAGGGGGTACGGTCAATGGCTACACCTTC; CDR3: CASSVATGGTVNGYTF
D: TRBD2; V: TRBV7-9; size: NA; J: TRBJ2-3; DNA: TGTGCCAGCAGCTTACCTGTACTAGCGTCAGGCACAGATACGCAGTATTTT; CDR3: CASSLPVLASGTDTQYF
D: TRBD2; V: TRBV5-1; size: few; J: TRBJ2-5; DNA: TGCGCCAGCAGCTTAGGGCTAGCGGGTGAACAAGAGACCCAGTACTTC; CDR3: CASSLGLAGEQETQYF
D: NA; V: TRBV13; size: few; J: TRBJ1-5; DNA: TGTGCCAGCAGCTTGTGGGGGGTCGGACAGCCCCAGCATTTT; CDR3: CASSLWGVGQPQHF
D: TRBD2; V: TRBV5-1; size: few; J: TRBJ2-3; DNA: TGCGCCAGCAGCTTGGGGACTAGCGGGGGGACGGCGCAGTATTTT; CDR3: CASSLGTSGGTAQYF
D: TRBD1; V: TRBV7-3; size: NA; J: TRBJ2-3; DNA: TGTGCCAGCAGCTCGGACAGGGAGAATACGCAGTATTTT; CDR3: CASSSDRENTQYF
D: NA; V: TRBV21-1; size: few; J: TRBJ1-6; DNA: TGTGCCAGCAGGGACGACAGCTCCTGGTCCCGAATCGATTCACCCCTCCACTTT; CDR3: CASRDDSSWSRIDSPLHF
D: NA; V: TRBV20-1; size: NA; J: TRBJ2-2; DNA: TGCAGTGCTAGAGATATATCGACTAGCACCGGGGAGCTGTTTTTT; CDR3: CSARDISTSTGELFF
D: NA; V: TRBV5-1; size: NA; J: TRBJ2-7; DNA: TGCGCCAGCAGCTCCGGCCGTACAACGGGACCCTACAATGAGCAGTACTTC; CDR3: CASSSGRTTGPYNEQYF
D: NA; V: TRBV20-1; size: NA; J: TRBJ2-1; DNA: TGCAGTGCTAGAGATCTGGTCCGGGGCCAGTTCTTC; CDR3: CSARDLVRGQFF
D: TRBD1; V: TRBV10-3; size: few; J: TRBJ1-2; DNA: TGTGCCATCAGTGAATGGAGACAGGGGAGATATGGCTACACCTTC; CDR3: CAISEWRQGRYGYTF
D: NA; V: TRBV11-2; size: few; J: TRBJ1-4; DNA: TGTGCCAGCAGCTTAGGTGGGCATGGAAATGAAAAACTGTTTTTT; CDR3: CASSLGGHGNEKLFF
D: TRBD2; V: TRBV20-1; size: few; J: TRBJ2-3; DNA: TGCAGTTCACAAGCGGGGAGCACAGATACGCAGTATTTT; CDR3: CSSQAGSTDTQYF
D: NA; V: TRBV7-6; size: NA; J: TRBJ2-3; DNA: TGTGCCAGCGGGGCAGGGCCAGATACGCAGTATTTT; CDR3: CASGAGPDTQYF
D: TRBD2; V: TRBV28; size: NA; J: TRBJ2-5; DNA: TGTGCCAGCACGGCTAGCGGGGAGGTTCTGAAAGAGACCCAGTACTTC; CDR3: CASTASGEVLKETQYF
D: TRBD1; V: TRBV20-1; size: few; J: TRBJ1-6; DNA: TGCAGTGCTAGAGACGGCACAGGGGGCGCCTCCTATAATTCACCCCTCCACTTT; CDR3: CSARDGTGGASYNSPLHF
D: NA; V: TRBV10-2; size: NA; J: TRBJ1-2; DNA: TGCGCCAGCAGCTTGATCTCGGATGCTAACTATGGCTACACCTTC; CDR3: CASSLISDANYGYTF
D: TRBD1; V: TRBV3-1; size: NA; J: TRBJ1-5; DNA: TGTGCCAGCAGCCATTCCACGGCCATGGACAGGGGTAGTTGGAGGCTCAATCAGCCCCAGCATTTT; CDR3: CASSHSTAMDRGSWRLNQPQHF
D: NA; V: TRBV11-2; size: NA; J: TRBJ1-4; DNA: TGTGCCAGCAGCTCAAGGACACTTGAAAAACTGTTTTTT; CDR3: CASSSRTLEKLFF
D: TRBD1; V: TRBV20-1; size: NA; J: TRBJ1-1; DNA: TGCAGTGCTAGAGATCCCAGGGGGCCCACTGAAGCTTTCTTT; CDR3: CSARDPRGPTEAFF
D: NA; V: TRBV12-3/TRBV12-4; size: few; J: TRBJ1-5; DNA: TGTGCCAGCAACCTGGGGGGTCTTAATCAGCCCCAGCATTTT; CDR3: CASNLGGLNQPQHF
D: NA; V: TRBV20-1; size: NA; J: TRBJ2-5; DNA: TGCAGTGCTAGAGGGGGGGGCACGGAGACCCAGTACTTC; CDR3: CSARGGGTETQYF
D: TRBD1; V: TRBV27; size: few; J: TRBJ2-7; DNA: TGTGCCAGCAGTCCCTCCGGGACAGGACTCTACGAGCAGTACTTC; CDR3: CASSPSGTGLYEQYF
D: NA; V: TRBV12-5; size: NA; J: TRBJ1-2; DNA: TGTGCTAGTGGTTTGGGTCTCTATGGCTACACCTTC; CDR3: CASGLGLYGYTF
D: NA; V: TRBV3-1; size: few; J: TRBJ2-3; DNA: TGTGCCAGCAGCCCTGCTGGCGTAGCAGATACGCAGTATTTT; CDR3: CASSPAGVADTQYF
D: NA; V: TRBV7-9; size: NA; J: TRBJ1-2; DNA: TGTGCCAGCAGCTTAGCGCCCAAAAGGGCCTATGGCTACACCTTC; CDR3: CASSLAPKRAYGYTF
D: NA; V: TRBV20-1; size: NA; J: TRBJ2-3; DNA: TGCAGTGCTATCGGCGGGGGCTTTGGAGATACGCAGTATTTT; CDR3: CSAIGGGFGDTQYF